This T cell receptor (beta chain) is drawn from a study of shared clonotypes between healthy human individuals. Looked up from germline, CDR1 is MNHEY and CDR2 is SVGAGI. The CDR3 totals 16 residues. Trimming took 2 bases from V and 5 from J; bases not matched to a gene: 5. Profiled with immunoSEQ multiplex PCR; TCRdb holds only in-frame clones, not every one. The table has some 470,000 clones, about 79% seen once; the top ten hold 10% to 15%. Extraction of genomic DNA in unsorted samples used approximately 84 million PBMCs. Sequenced sample: PBMCs. This TCR was sampled from a middle-aged woman in good health. Some clones in this sample may be carry-over from other donors' samples. V and J are TRBV6-5 and TRBJ1-4, with 10 bases aligning to TRBD1. This CDR3 reads CASSYTPGQGNEKLFF. In nucleotides, the CDR3 is TGTGCCAGCAGTTACACTCCGGGACAGGGGAATGAAAAACTGTTTTTT.